The source of this T cell receptor (beta chain) is a study of Ad26.COV2.S vaccination and SARS-CoV-2 variants. Study-level background: COV1001, an Ad26.COV2.S trial, supplied this vaccine-arm donor. Notes on the study in general: Spike-specific CD8+ and CD4+ T cell responses reportedly showed substantial breadth after vaccination. Analyses that measured TCR breadth and depth may have underestimated total T cell responses.

Assay: immunoSEQ multiplex PCR; the TCRdb copy retains only in-frame clones and omits some. The data hold some 240,000 clones, with roughly 85% observed a single time. About this clone: The antigen is not known.

Treatment specified: about 20 received Ad26.COV2.S at low or high dose, single or two shots; about 5 received placebo; per-sample allocation not given. Sampling was performed 63 days after the first vaccine or placebo injection. This receptor was identified in a person between 18 and 60 years old who received the Ad26.COV2.S COVID-19 vaccine or a placebo. The specimen was peripheral blood, collected in a trial of Ad26.COV2.S vaccine versus placebo.

The CDR3 loop reads CASSYGGGEAEQYF. The CDR3 DNA is TGCGCCAGCAGTTACGGGGGAGGGGAGGCCGAGCAGTACTTC. This chain uses TRBV4-3 with TRBJ2-7; TRBD2 matches at 7 bases. The germline V gene encodes CDR1 LGHNA and CDR2 YSLEER. J was trimmed by 6 bases and V by 6 bases; bases with no gene match: 11. The length of the CDR3 is 14 residues.